The rows below give T cell receptor beta chains drawn from one sample of a study of shared clonotypes between healthy human individuals. Measured with immunoSEQ multiplex PCR; TCRdb has only the in-frame clones, and not every one. The sample consists of millions of clones, more than 85% of them appearing once. Material for sequencing was naive CD8+ T cells from PBMCs. These receptors were obtained from a man aged 18 to 29 in good health. Some clones in this sample may be carry-over from other donors' samples. CDR3s include the opening cysteine and the closing phenylalanine or tryptophan. A D gene is named only where the DNA matches it firmly. Clone size is shown for a subset of rows, as once, few, many or a class of expanded clone.

clone_size | d_call | j_call | v_call | cdr3_aa | cdr3_nt
. | . | TRBJ1-4 | TRBV2 | CASRLGQLFNEKLFF | TGTGCCAGCAGATTAGGACAGCTCTTTAATGAAAAACTGTTTTTT
. | TRBD1 | TRBJ1-2 | TRBV10-3 | CAISEPDRVGDGYTF | TGTGCCATCAGTGAGCCGGACAGGGTGGGAGATGGCTACACCTTC
. | . | TRBJ1-1 | TRBV18 | CASSTGGEAFF | TGTGCCAGCTCAACCGGGGGGGAAGCTTTCTTT
. | . | TRBJ1-5 | TRBV11-2 | CASSVTFNQPQHF | TGTGCCAGCAGCGTCACGTTCAATCAGCCCCAGCATTTT
. | TRBD2 | TRBJ2-3 | TRBV19 | CASRLRDRKAGAYTDTQYF | TGTGCCAGTAGGCTCCGGGACCGGAAAGCGGGAGCCTACACAGATACGCAGTATTTT
once | TRBD1 | TRBJ1-3 | TRBV27 | CASSVRGSSGNTIYF | TGTGCCAGCAGTGTCAGGGGGAGCTCTGGAAACACCATATATTTT
. | TRBD2 | TRBJ2-7 | TRBV19 | CASSISAGGSYEQYF | TGTGCCAGTAGTATATCGGCGGGAGGATCCTACGAGCAGTACTTC
few | . | TRBJ1-1 | TRBV4-2 | CASSQDFIGDNTEAFF | TGTGCCAGCAGCCAAGATTTTATTGGGGATAACACTGAAGCTTTCTTT
. | . | TRBJ2-2 | TRBV28 | CASSLRAGSGELFF | TGTGCCAGCAGCCTCCGGGCAGGGTCCGGGGAGCTGTTTTTT
. | . | TRBJ2-7 | TRBV29-1 | CSVRKNYEQYF | TGCAGCGTACGGAAAAACTACGAGCAGTACTTC
. | . | TRBJ2-7 | TRBV27 | CASSFAGDLGEQYF | TGTGCCAGCAGTTTCGCAGGGGATTTAGGAGAGCAGTACTTC
. | . | TRBJ1-5 | TRBV2 | CASSGGVLNQPQHF | TGTGCCAGCAGTGGTGGCGTGCTCAATCAGCCCCAGCATTTT
. | TRBD2 | TRBJ2-1 | TRBV27 | CASSLLAGFNEQFF | TGTGCCAGCAGTTTACTAGCGGGATTCAATGAGCAGTTCTTC
. | . | TRBJ2-5 | TRBV11-1 | CASSFLKEAQYF | TGTGCCAGCAGCTTCCTCAAGGAGGCCCAGTACTTC
. | TRBD1 | TRBJ2-7 | TRBV28 | CASSLSTGVRNEQYF | TGTGCCAGCAGTCTCTCGACAGGGGTAAGGAACGAGCAGTACTTC
. | . | TRBJ1-5 | TRBV28 | CASTGLGNQPQHF | TGTGCCAGCACCGGCCTAGGCAATCAGCCCCAGCATTTT
. | TRBD2 | TRBJ2-1 | TRBV5-1 | CASLLTTSGGGYNEQFF | TGCGCCAGCTTGTTGACGACTAGCGGGGGTGGTTACAATGAGCAGTTCTTC
. | TRBD1 | TRBJ2-1 | TRBV28 | CASRRQGWHEQFF | TGTGCCAGCAGAAGACAGGGTTGGCATGAGCAGTTCTTC
. | TRBD1 | TRBJ2-5 | TRBV7-9 | CASSLGTGIQETQYF | TGTGCCAGCAGCTTAGGGACAGGGATACAAGAGACCCAGTACTTC
. | TRBD2 | TRBJ2-3 | TRBV6-5 | CASSYSGGRVDTQYF | TGTGCCAGCAGTTACTCTGGCGGGAGGGTGGATACGCAGTATTTT
. | . | TRBJ2-7 | TRBV29-1 | CSVEVRGFSYEQYF | TGCAGCGTTGAAGTTCGCGGGTTCTCCTACGAGCAGTACTTC
. | TRBD1 | TRBJ2-7 | TRBV30 | CAWTWDRVGGEQYF | TGTGCCTGGACCTGGGACAGGGTTGGAGGTGAGCAGTACTTC
once | TRBD2 | TRBJ2-1 | TRBV29-1 | CSVVGTSGRGQFF | TGCAGCGTTGTTGGGACTAGCGGACGAGGGCAGTTCTTC
. | . | TRBJ1-5 | TRBV27 | CASSYRAPNQPQHF | TGTGCCAGCAGTTATCGGGCCCCCAATCAGCCCCAGCATTTT
. | . | TRBJ2-7 | TRBV29-1 | CSVEKGYEQYF | TGCAGCGTTGAAAAGGGCTACGAGCAGTACTTC
. | TRBD2 | TRBJ2-4 | TRBV19 | CASSIGEGKNIQYF | TGTGCCAGTAGTATAGGGGAGGGCAAAAACATTCAGTACTTC
. | . | TRBJ1-1 | TRBV11-2 | CASSAGSTEAFF | TGTGCCAGCAGCGCGGGTTCGACTGAAGCTTTCTTT
once | . | TRBJ1-1 | TRBV6-5 | CASRALGGVNTEAFF | TGTGCCAGCAGGGCCCTTGGGGGTGTGAACACTGAAGCTTTCTTT
once | . | TRBJ1-5 | TRBV28 | CASSADQQGNQPQHF | TGTGCCAGCAGTGCTGATCAACAGGGCAATCAGCCCCAGCATTTT
. | . | TRBJ2-7 | TRBV7-2 | CASSSLSYEQYF | TGTGCCAGCAGCTCTCTCTCCTACGAGCAGTACTTC
. | TRBD1 | TRBJ1-1 | TRBV6-4 | CASSGGEGTGGAGDTEAFF | TGTGCCAGCAGTGGTGGGGAGGGGACAGGGGGCGCCGGGGACACTGAAGCTTTCTTT
. | TRBD2 | TRBJ2-2 | TRBV29-1 | CSVEGTSVDTGELFF | TGCAGCGTTGAAGGGACTAGCGTCGACACCGGGGAGCTGTTTTTT
once | TRBD2 | TRBJ2-7 | TRBV6-5 | CASSYSGLPYEQYF | TGTGCCAGCAGTTACTCGGGACTACCCTACGAGCAGTACTTC
. | TRBD1 | TRBJ1-4 | TRBV5-4 | CASPKGLTGVNNEKLFF | TGTGCCAGTCCCAAGGGGCTGACAGGGGTCAATAATGAAAAACTGTTTTTT
. | . | TRBJ2-3 | TRBV27 | CASSFTGSTDTQYF | TGTGCCAGCAGTTTCACAGGATCCACAGATACGCAGTATTTT
. | . | TRBJ2-1 | TRBV27 | CASTGSNEQFF | TGTGCCAGCACTGGGTCCAATGAGCAGTTCTTC
. | . | TRBJ1-1 | TRBV28 | CASSFWSNTEAFF | TGTGCCAGCAGCTTCTGGTCGAACACTGAAGCTTTCTTT
. | . | TRBJ1-2 | TRBV10-3 | CAISGGAPEANYGYTF | TGTGCCATCAGTGGGGGGGCGCCAGAAGCTAACTATGGCTACACCTTC